One and the same sample provided the 13 T cell receptor beta chains below, sequenced in a study of T-cell reconstitution after alpha-beta-depleted transplantation in children. Unique molecular identifiers tagged the TCRbeta library. From the PCR reads, TCRdb called clonotypes with MiXCR, one entry per CDR3 protein. The sample has fewer than 120,000 distinct CDR3 sequences, 10% seen once; the top ten hold around 8.5%. Sequenced material: PBMCs from the stem cell graft donor, taken from the stem cell graft. The origin of the receptors is a human donor who donated a stem cell graft to a child with acute lymphoblastic leukemia.

The genes are TRBV13 and TRBJ2-3, with 8 bases lining up with TRBD2. The CDR3 has 17 amino acids. V trimming: 1 base; J trimming: 0 bases; junction bases outside the gene matches: 6. Germline CDR1 is PRHDT and CDR2 is FYEKMQ (reference sequence). CDR3 bases: TGTGCCAGCAGCTTAGAACGCGGGGGGCCTAGCACAGATACGCAGTATTTT. Protein product: CASSLERGGPSTDTQYF.

Many counts were recorded for this clonotype. The rearrangement joins TRBV12-3 or TRBV12-4 to TRBJ1-5; D call uncertain. V was cut by 5 bases and J by 0 bases, with 11 bases left in between. This CDR3 has 15 amino acids. The CDR3 region is CASSKLGLSNQPQHF. DNA of the CDR3: TGTGCCAGCAGTAAACTCGGACTTAGCAATCAGCCCCAGCATTTT.

V usage is TRBV28 and J usage is TRBJ2-7; the D is unclear. The CDR3 sequence is 14 residues long. The germline V gene has CDR1 MDHEN and CDR2 SYDVKM. Between the trimmed V and J ends, which lost 3 bases and 4 bases, there was a span of 13 bases. The CDR3 spells CASSFGPFWYEQYF. CDR3 nucleotides: TGTGCCAGCAGTTTTGGACCCTTCTGGTACGAGCAGTACTTC.

This clonotype was found many times. The chain combines TRBV4-3 with TRBJ1-2; D is uncertain. Germline assignment: CDR1 LGHNA and CDR2 YSLEER. V lost 1 base and J 2 bases, leaving 11 bases between the germline ends. There are 15 residues in the CDR3. The CDR3 DNA sequence: TGCGCCAGCAGCCAAGGCGTGACGGGGAACTATGGCTACACCTTC. Its protein product is CASSQGVTGNYGYTF.

This clonotype was recorded many times. The chain combines TRBV5-1 with TRBJ1-3; D not resolved. Germline lookup yields CDR1 SGHRS and CDR2 YFSETQ. V was shortened by 1 base and J by 2 bases, with 4 bases between the two germline ends. This CDR3 is 13 amino acids long. The CDR3, as DNA: TGCGCCAGCAGCTTGACGGCTGGAAACACCATATATTTT. Its translation: CASSLTAGNTIYF.

This clonotype was picked up many times. V and J are TRBV20-1 and TRBJ2-4, with D perhaps TRBD1 (6 bases). Trimming removed 0 bases at V and 2 bases at J, with 14 bases between. The germline CDR1 and CDR2 sequences are DFQATT and SNEGSKA (reference sequence). CDR3 length: 16 amino acids. The CDR3 DNA sequence: TGCAGTGCTAGAGATAGAACAGGGTACTCCAAAAACATTCAGTACTTC. Translated: CSARDRTGYSKNIQYF.

Turning to this clonotype: Since a much larger clone is just one base distant, this may be a read error. The gene calls are TRBV28 and TRBJ2-5, with TRBD1 identical over 7 bases. The CDR3 covers 16 residues. Germline loops: CDR1 MDHEN, CDR2 SYDVKM. For the CDR3, the DNA is TGTGCCAGCCTCCACGGGACAGATCCATACCAAGAGACCCAGAACTTC. The encoded protein is CASLHGTDPYQETQNF.

This clonotype was recorded at least ten times. V gene TRBV15 combines with J gene TRBJ2-6; perhaps D is TRBD1 or TRBD2 (5 bases each). V lost 1 base and J lost 4, with 8 bases in between. The CDR3 length is 15 residues. The germline gives CDR1 LNHNV, CDR2 YYDKDF (reference sequence). As DNA, the CDR3 is TGTGCCACCAGCAGAGGGGGGACCGGGGCCAACGTCCTGACTTTC. Amino acids: CATSRGGTGANVLTF.

This clonotype was counted at least ten times. J is TRBJ1-5 and V is TRBV7-2, with 10 bases lining up with TRBD1. The CDR3 is made up of 16 amino acids. With V trimmed by 0 bases and J by 6 bases, 5 bases remained unmatched. Germline lookup yields CDR1 SGHTA and CDR2 FQGNSA. The CDR3 sequence: CASSLAGTGVRQPQHF. The CDR3 DNA reads as TGTGCCAGCAGCTTAGCCGGGACAGGGGTTCGTCAGCCCCAGCATTTT.

This clonotype was picked up many times. The rearrangement uses TRBV20-1 and TRBJ2-7, with D perhaps given as TRBD1 or TRBD2 (5 bases each). This CDR3 is built from 14 residues. Germline loops: CDR1 DFQATT, CDR2 SNEGSKA (reference sequence). Trimming shortened V by 1 base and J by 4 bases, and 14 bases separated the two germline ends. The CDR3 reads CSARVGADSYEQYF. The CDR3 DNA reads as TGCAGTGCTAGAGTCGGGGCGGATTCATACGAGCAGTACTTC.

The sample holds many counts of this clonotype. This rearrangement joins TRBV12-3 or TRBV12-4 to TRBJ2-1; TRBD2 matches at 8 bases. With V trimmed by 3 bases and J by 3 bases, 4 bases remained unmatched. The CDR3 is 15 residues long. The CDR3 coding sequence is TGTGCCAGCAGTTTTCTACTAGCGGACTACAATGAGCAGTTCTTC. Amino acid sequence: CASSFLLADYNEQFF.

This clonotype was seen many times. The chain uses TRBV20-1 and TRBJ2-1, with D tentatively TRBD2 (7 bases). Looked up from germline, CDR1 is DFQATT and CDR2 is SNEGSKA (reference sequence). Deletions cut 1 base from V and 5 bases from J, with 18 bases between. This CDR3 is 16 amino acids long. As DNA, the CDR3 is TGCAGTGCTAGAGTCGCAGGGGCGGGGGTGCACAATGAGCAGTTCTTC. Its protein product is CSARVAGAGVHNEQFF.

This clonotype was recorded many times. The J gene is TRBJ2-5, the V gene TRBV7-2; D gene unclear. Trimming took off 5 bases at V and 5 bases at J, with 9 bases between the two ends. This CDR3 region has 12 residues. The germline gives CDR1 SGHTA, CDR2 FQGNSA. The CDR3: CASSPLRETQYF. The CDR3 DNA sequence: TGTGCCAGCAGCCCCCTTCGCGAGACCCAGTACTTC.